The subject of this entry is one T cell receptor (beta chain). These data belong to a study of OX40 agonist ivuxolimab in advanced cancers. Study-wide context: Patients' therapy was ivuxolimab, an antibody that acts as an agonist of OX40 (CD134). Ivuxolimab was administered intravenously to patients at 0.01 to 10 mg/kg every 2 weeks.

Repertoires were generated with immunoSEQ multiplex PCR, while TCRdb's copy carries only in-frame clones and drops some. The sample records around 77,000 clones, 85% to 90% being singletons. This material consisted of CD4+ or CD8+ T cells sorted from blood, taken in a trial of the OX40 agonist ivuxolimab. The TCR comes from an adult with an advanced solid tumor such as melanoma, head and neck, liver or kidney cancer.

CDR3 DNA sequence: TGTGCCAGTCACCGGGACGTACACTCTGGGGCCAACGTCCTGACTTTC. This sequence encodes CASHRDVHSGANVLTF. The rearrangement uses TRBV11-2 and TRBJ2-6, with D tentatively TRBD1 or TRBD2 (5 bases each). Trimming removed 9 bases at V and 0 bases at J, with 15 bases between. CDR1 is SGHAT, CDR2 FQNNGV, per germline. This CDR3 has 16 amino acids.